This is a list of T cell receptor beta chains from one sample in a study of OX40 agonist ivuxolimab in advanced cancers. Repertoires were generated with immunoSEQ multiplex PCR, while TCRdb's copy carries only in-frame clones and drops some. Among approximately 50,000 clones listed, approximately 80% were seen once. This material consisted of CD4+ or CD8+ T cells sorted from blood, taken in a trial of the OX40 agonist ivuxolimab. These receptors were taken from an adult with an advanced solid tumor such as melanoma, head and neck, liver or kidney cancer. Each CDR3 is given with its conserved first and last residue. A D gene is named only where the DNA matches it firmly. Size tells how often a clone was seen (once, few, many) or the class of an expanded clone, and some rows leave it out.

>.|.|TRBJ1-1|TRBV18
CASSPWLTEAFF
TGTGCCAGCTCACCATGGCTCACTGAAGCTTTCTTT
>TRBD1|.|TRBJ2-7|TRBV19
CASSQGQGVISYEQYF
TGTGCCAGTAGCCAGGGACAGGGTGTTATCTCCTACGAGCAGTACTTC
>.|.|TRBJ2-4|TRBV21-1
CASSKGGISGGRNIQYF
TGTGCCAGCAGCAAAGGGGGTATTAGCGGAGGGAGAAACATTCAGTACTTC
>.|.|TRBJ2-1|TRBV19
CASSMQDDSGEQFF
TGTGCCAGTAGTATGCAGGACGACAGCGGTGAGCAGTTCTTC
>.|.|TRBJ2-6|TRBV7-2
CASSPVGFYSGANVLTF
TGTGCCAGCAGCCCCGTAGGCTTCTACTCTGGGGCCAACGTCCTGACTTTC
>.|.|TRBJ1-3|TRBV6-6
CASRPAGTTSGNTIYF
TGTGCCAGCAGACCGGCCGGGACCACTTCTGGAAACACCATATATTTT
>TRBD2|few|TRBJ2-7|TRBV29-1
CSVTAGGRTYEQYF
TGCAGCGTAACGGCGGGGGGGAGAACCTACGAGCAGTACTTC
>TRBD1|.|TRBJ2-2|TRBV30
CAWSRDYRGSGELFF
TGTGCCTGGAGCCGAGACTACAGGGGCTCCGGGGAGCTGTTTTTT
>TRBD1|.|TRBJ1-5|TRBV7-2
CASSLSGNRGLRSNQPQHF
TGTGCCAGCAGCCTATCAGGTAACAGGGGGCTAAGAAGCAATCAGCCCCAGCATTTT
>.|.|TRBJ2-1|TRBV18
CASSPSYRDNEQFF
TGTGCCAGCTCACCGTCGTACAGGGACAATGAGCAGTTCTTC
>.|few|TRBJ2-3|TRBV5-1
CASSFPQADTQYF
TGCGCCAGCAGCTTCCCACAGGCTGATACGCAGTATTTT
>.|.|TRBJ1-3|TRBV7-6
CASSFGLPSSGNTIYF
TGTGCCAGCAGCTTTGGGCTCCCGAGCTCTGGAAACACCATATATTTT
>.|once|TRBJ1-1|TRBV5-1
CASSIPRVNTEAFF
TGCGCCAGCAGCATTCCCCGAGTGAACACTGAAGCTTTCTTT
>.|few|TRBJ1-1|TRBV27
CASSTRQSEAFF
TGTGCCAGCAGTACAAGACAGAGTGAAGCTTTCTTT
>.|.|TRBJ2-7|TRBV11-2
CASSHPGASYEQYF
TGTGCCAGCAGCCATCCCGGGGCCTCCTACGAGCAGTACTTC